The clone carrying this T cell receptor (beta chain) was found a few times. The entry originates in a study of shared clonotypes between healthy human individuals. Original processing methods: Filtering was not the same, since immunoSEQ gave junction-only sequences without quality scores. Profiled with immunoSEQ multiplex PCR; TCRdb holds only in-frame clones, not every one. V, J and clone size reflect that table, while D and trimming were determined from the DNA. The sample carries roughly 500,000 clones, 70% to 80% recorded once. Sequenced sample: PBMCs. This sequence originates from a woman aged 40 to 49 in good health. Some clones in this sample may be carry-over from other donors' samples.

This CDR3 is CASSPLSQGETQYF. CDR3 bases: TGTGCCAGCTCACCACTCTCACAGGGGGAGACCCAGTACTTC. V gene TRBV18 combines with J gene TRBJ2-5; 7 nucleotides match TRBD1. V shed 1 base and J 5 bases; nucleotides not matched to a gene: 4. The CDR3 runs to 14 residues. The germline gives CDR1 KGHSH, CDR2 LQKENI.